These 16 T cell receptor beta chains came from one sample sequenced in a study of T-cell reconstitution after alpha-beta-depleted transplantation in children. For TCRbeta, the library was prepared with unique molecular identifiers. Via MiXCR, TCRdb re-called the PCR reads, giving one row per CDR3 protein. The sample includes 500,000 or so distinct CDR3 sequences, about 30% of them seen just once. The specimen comprised PBMCs from the stem cell graft donor, sampled from the stem cell graft. The origin of the receptors is a human donor who donated a stem cell graft to a child with aplastic anemia.

This chain links TRBV20-1 with TRBJ2-1; TRBD1 matches at 7 bases. The V gene end was trimmed by 3 bases and the J gene end by 7 bases; junction bases not matched to a gene: 15. The CDR3 consists of 16 residues. Germline V gene data show CDR1 as DFQATT and CDR2 as SNEGSKA (reference sequence). CDR3 DNA sequence: TGCAGTGCTAGCCCCTCCACAGGGGAAGGGAGAAATGAGCAGTTCTTC. This codes for CSASPSTGEGRNEQFF.

The V gene is TRBV5-1, the J gene TRBJ1-2; D may be TRBD1 (6 bases). The CDR3 runs 14 residues. Germline-derived CDR1 and CDR2 are SGHRS and YFSETQ. Deletions cut 0 bases from V and 8 bases from J, with 14 bases between. The CDR3 sequence: CASSLAGRGSGYTF. The CDR3 DNA follows: TGCGCCAGCAGCTTGGCCGGCAGGGGTTCGGGCTACACCTTC.

The V and J genes are TRBV20-1 and TRBJ1-2; D is ambiguous. CDR1 DFQATT and CDR2 SNEGSKA come from the germline V gene (reference sequence). V dropped 0 bases and J dropped 2 bases, with 13 bases sitting between them. The CDR3 has 15 amino acids. CDR3 DNA sequence: TGCAGTGCTAGAGACCCGACGGGGTCGAACTATGGCTACACCTTC. As protein: CSARDPTGSNYGYTF.

This clonotype was found a few times. CDR3 coding DNA: TGTGCCAGCAGTTTTTGGCAGACGAACACCGGGGAGCTGTTTTTT. It yields the protein CASSFWQTNTGELFF. The chain couples TRBV12-3 or TRBV12-4 to TRBJ2-2; no reliable D call. CDR3 length: 15 residues. V lost 3 bases to trimming and J lost 0 bases, with 8 bases between them.

The V gene is TRBV29-1, the J gene TRBJ2-2, with 9 bases identical to TRBD2. In germline, CDR1 is SQVTM, CDR2 ANQGSEA. After removal of 5 bases from V and 7 bases from J, the junction contained 5 bases not matched to a gene. This CDR3 region has 13 residues. CDR3 in DNA: TGCAGCGTTCTAGCGGGATCGGGCGGGGAGCTGTTTTTT. As protein: CSVLAGSGGELFF.

This sequence joins TRBV18 and TRBJ2-1; 8 bases map to TRBD2. Germline CDR1 KGHSH, CDR2 LQKENI. V lost 6 bases and J lost 7; bases outside the gene matches: 11. The CDR3 runs 15 residues. CDR3 residues: CASSPLAGSVNEQFF. CDR3 DNA sequence: TGTGCCAGCTCCCCATTAGCGGGGAGTGTGAATGAGCAGTTCTTC. Full variable domain (outside the CDR3, taken from reference TRBV18 and TRBJ2-1): NAGVMQNPRHLVRRRGQEARLRCSPMKGHSHVYWYRQLPEEGLKFMVYLQKENIIDESGMPKERFSAEFPKEGPSILRIQQVVRGDSAAYFCASSPLAGSVNEQFFGPGTRLTVL.

This clonotype was seen a few times. This chain links TRBV4-3 with TRBJ2-4; 16 bases are shared with TRBD2. The CDR3 length is 16 residues. CDR1 is LGHNA and CDR2 is YSLEER in the germline V gene. With 4 bases clipped from V and 5 bases from J, the junction kept 2 bases outside the gene matches. For the CDR3, the DNA is TGCGCCAGCAGCCGGGGGACTAGCGGGAGGGAAAACATTCAGTACTTC. Protein sequence: CASSRGTSGRENIQYF.

The chain recombines TRBV7-9 with TRBJ1-1; 12 nucleotides align to TRBD1. This CDR3 is built from 16 residues. CDR1 is SEHNR and CDR2 is FQNEAQ in the germline V gene (reference sequence). With V trimmed by 4 bases and J by 7 bases, 10 bases remained unmatched. CDR3 in DNA: TGTGCCAGCAGCTCCGGGGACAGGGGGCGCAGTGATGAAGCTTTCTTT. Translation gives CASSSGDRGRSDEAFF.

The chain carries TRBV28 and TRBJ2-3, with 10 nucleotides matching TRBD2. This CDR3 has 16 amino acids. The V gene's germline CDR1 is MDHEN and CDR2 SYDVKM. The J segment lost 6 bases and the V segment lost 3 bases, leaving 9 bases of the junction unmatched. This chain's CDR3 is CASSFPQAGGPDTQYF. For the CDR3, the DNA is TGTGCCAGCAGTTTCCCCCAAGCGGGAGGGCCCGATACGCAGTATTTT.

The chain has TRBV20-1 and TRBJ2-5, with D hard to call. CDR3 length equals 13 residues. V gave up 3 bases and J gave up 2 bases, with 10 bases separating them. Germline values: CDR1 DFQATT, CDR2 SNEGSKA (reference sequence). CDR3 amino acids: CSASLPPQETQYF. CDR3 bases: TGCAGTGCTAGTCTGCCCCCTCAAGAGACCCAGTACTTC.

The chain employs TRBV6-2 or TRBV6-3 and TRBJ2-7; possibly TRBD2 for D (6 bases). The CDR3 runs to 12 residues. CDR1 is MNHEY and CDR2 is SVGEGT in the germline V gene. V was shortened by 5 bases and J by 3 bases, with 8 bases between the two germline ends. The DNA for the CDR3 is TGTGCCAGCAGTCAGACTAGCTACGAGCAGTACTTC. It yields the protein CASSQTSYEQYF.

This clonotype occurred a few times. The chain is built from TRBV18 and TRBJ1-1; D is perhaps TRBD1 (6 bases). V was clipped by 0 bases and J by 0 bases, with 11 bases between them. In germline, CDR1 is KGHSH, CDR2 LQKENI. CDR3 length: 16 residues. The DNA for the CDR3 is TGTGCCAGCTCACCACCATCTCAGGGGATGAACACTGAAGCTTTCTTT. Translated, it gives CASSPPSQGMNTEAFF.

The V gene is TRBV7-6, the J gene TRBJ1-3; no reliable D call. V was shortened by 1 base and J by 2 bases, with 15 bases between the two germline ends. Looked up from germline, CDR1 is SGHVS and CDR2 is FNYEAQ. This CDR3 is built from 17 residues. The CDR3 DNA follows: TGTGCCAGCAGCTTAGACGTGGAGGGTCCCCCTGGAAACACCATATATTTT. This gives the protein CASSLDVEGPPGNTIYF.

The rearrangement uses TRBV6-1 and TRBJ1-5; 8 bases match TRBD1. The CDR3 is 14 amino acids. J lost 3 bases, V lost 6 bases, and 4 bases had no gene match. CDR1 is MNHNS, CDR2 SASEGT, per germline. The CDR3 nucleotides are TGTGCCAGCAGGAGGACAGGGCCCAATCAGCCCCAGCATTTT. Protein sequence: CASRRTGPNQPQHF.

The chain links TRBV19 to TRBJ1-3; 7 bases agree with TRBD1. CDR1 LNHDA and CDR2 SQIVND come from the germline V gene (reference sequence). Trimming removed 1 base from V and 8 bases from J; junction bases left unmatched: 8. The CDR3 spans 15 residues. CDR3 region: CASSIAEGAKYTIYF. The CDR3 DNA reads TGTGCCAGTAGTATAGCGGAGGGGGCGAAATACACCATATATTTT.

This clonotype was observed a handful of times. The J gene is TRBJ2-3, the V gene TRBV15; TRBD2 aligns across 8 bases. The germline CDR1 and CDR2 sequences are LNHNV and YYDKDF (reference sequence). The V segment lost 0 bases and the J segment 5 bases; nucleotides outside the gene matches: 13. This CDR3 has 18 amino acids. The CDR3 here is CATSRDMPGRGVQDTQYF. The DNA for the CDR3 is TGTGCCACCAGCAGAGATATGCCCGGGAGGGGCGTTCAAGATACGCAGTATTTT.